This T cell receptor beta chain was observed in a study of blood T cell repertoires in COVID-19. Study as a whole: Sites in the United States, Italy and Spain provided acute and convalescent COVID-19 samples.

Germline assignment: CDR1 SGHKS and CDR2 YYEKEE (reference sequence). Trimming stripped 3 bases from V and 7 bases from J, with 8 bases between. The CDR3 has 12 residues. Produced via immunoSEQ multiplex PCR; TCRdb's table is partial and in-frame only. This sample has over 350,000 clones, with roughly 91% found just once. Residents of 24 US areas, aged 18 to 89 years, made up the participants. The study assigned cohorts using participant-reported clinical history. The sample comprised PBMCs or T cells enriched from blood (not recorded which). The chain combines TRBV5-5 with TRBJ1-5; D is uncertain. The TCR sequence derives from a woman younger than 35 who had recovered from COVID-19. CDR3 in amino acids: CASSYSGQPQHF. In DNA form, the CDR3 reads TGTGCCAGCAGCTACAGCGGCCAGCCCCAGCATTTT.